The next 18 T cell receptor beta chains were all read from a single sample in a study of blood T cell repertoires in COVID-19. Measured with immunoSEQ multiplex PCR; TCRdb has only the in-frame clones, and not every one. Of fewer than 250,000 clones in the sample, around 80% were seen once. The source material was PBMCs or T cells enriched from blood (not recorded which). These TCRs come from a woman in her thirties or forties with acute COVID-19.

This clone was seen a handful of times. V gene TRBV2 combines with J gene TRBJ2-3, with D tentatively TRBD2 (7 bases). Germline V CDR1 and CDR2: SNHLY, FYNNEI. This CDR3 comprises 16 residues. The V end was cut by 6 bases, the J end by 2 bases, with 18 bases between. The CDR3 loop reads CASRTQWGGPTDTQYF. CDR3 DNA: TGTGCCAGCAGGACGCAATGGGGGGGGCCCACAGATACGCAGTATTTT.

The rearrangement uses TRBV5-6 and TRBJ2-2; 10 positions match TRBD1. Germline CDR1 reads SGHDT; CDR2 reads YYEEEE. This CDR3 region has 16 residues. The trim removed 1 base at V and 3 bases at J, leaving 3 bases unmatched. The CDR3 is CASSLYGTGDTGELFF. Written as DNA, the CDR3 is TGTGCCAGCAGCTTGTACGGGACAGGGGACACCGGGGAGCTGTTTTTT.

In this sample, this clone turned up a few times. The rearrangement uses TRBV7-8 and TRBJ2-1, with 9 nucleotides matching TRBD2. Germline V gene lookup returns CDR1 SGHVS and CDR2 FQNEAQ. This CDR3 comprises 15 residues. V was clipped by 5 bases and J by 4 bases; unmatched bases: 6. The CDR3 DNA reads as TGTGCCAGCAGCCCTAGCGGGGAACTTTACAATGAGCAGTTCTTC. Translating it yields CASSPSGELYNEQFF. The variable domain in full, with the rest retrieved from reference TRBV7-8 and TRBJ2-1, is GAGVSQSPRYKVAKRGQDVALRCDPISGHVSLFWYQQALGQGPEFLTYFQNEAQLDKSGLPSDRFFAERPEGSVSTLKIQRTQQEDSAVYLCASSPSGELYNEQFFGPGTRLTVL.

The chain is built from TRBV6-5 and TRBJ1-6; 7 bases are shared with TRBD1. V dropped 6 bases and J dropped 7; count of bases not matched to a gene: 6. The CDR3 spans 14 residues. CDR1 is MNHEY, CDR2 SVGAGI, per germline. CDR3 DNA: TGTGCCAGCAGAAAGACAGGGTCGAATTCACCCCTCCACTTT. Protein product: CASRKTGSNSPLHF.

This clone was counted a few times. The V and J genes are TRBV11-1 and TRBJ2-5; 8 bases agree with TRBD1. The CDR3 runs to 13 residues. Germline V lookup: CDR1 SGHAT, CDR2 FQDESV (reference sequence). The junction had 1 base not matched to a gene; V was cut back by 5 bases and J by 2 bases. CDR3 DNA: TGTGCCAGCAGCCGGGACAGGCAAGAGACCCAGTACTTC. It translates to CASSRDRQETQYF.

This clone has more than one count but fewer than ten. The chain joins TRBV10-3 to TRBJ1-4; 7 bases agree with TRBD1. Trimming took 7 bases from V and 7 from J; bases not matched to a gene: 15. Germline V gene data show CDR1 as ENHRY and CDR2 as SYGVKD. This CDR3 region has 16 residues. The CDR3 spells CAIMIGRPTGPEKLFF. The DNA of the CDR3 is TGTGCCATCATGATAGGGCGGCCGACAGGGCCTGAAAAACTGTTTTTT.

The J gene is TRBJ2-2, the V gene TRBV4-1; 7 bases agree with TRBD2. After removal of 1 base from V and 7 bases from J, the junction contained 9 bases not matched to a gene. CDR3 size: 16 residues. Germline V gene lookup returns CDR1 MGHRA and CDR2 YSYEKL. The CDR3 is CASSQGSGIRGGELFF. In DNA, the CDR3 is TGCGCCAGCAGCCAAGGCAGCGGGATTCGCGGCGGGGAGCTGTTTTTT.

The V and J genes are TRBV3-1 (or the pseudogene TRBV3-2) and TRBJ1-1, with D unclear. The CDR3 is made up of 13 amino acids. Germline CDR1 reads LGHDT; CDR2 reads YNNKEL (reference sequence). V was trimmed by 0 bases and J by 6 bases, leaving 8 bases between them. CDR3 sequence reads: CASSQEGVPEAFF. In nucleotides, the CDR3 is TGTGCCAGCAGCCAAGAGGGAGTTCCTGAAGCTTTCTTT.

The chain uses TRBV4-1 and TRBJ1-1; 12 positions agree with TRBD1. Germline values: CDR1 MGHRA, CDR2 YSYEKL. V was clipped by 3 bases and J by 6 bases; unmatched bases: 5. This CDR3 has 15 amino acids. CDR3 coding DNA: TGCGCCAGCAGCCAGCCGGGACAGGGGGCCGCTGAAGCTTTCTTT. Residues: CASSQPGQGAAEAFF.

Here the CDR3 reads CASSQGSYAGGDYEQYF. The CDR3 nucleotides read TGTGCCAGCAGCCAAGGGAGCTACGCGGGGGGGGACTACGAGCAGTACTTC. The V call is TRBV3-1 (or the pseudogene TRBV3-2), the J call TRBJ2-7; 9 bases align to TRBD2. CDR1 and CDR2 from the germline V gene are LGHDT and YNNKEL (reference sequence). The ends lost 1 base at V and 3 bases at J; junction bases unmatched: 10. The CDR3 is 17 residues long.

The CDR3 loop reads CASSPRRGSSSYNSPLHF. In nucleotides, the CDR3 is TGTGCCAGCAGCCCCCGTCGGGGATCTAGCTCCTATAATTCACCCCTCCACTTT. The V call is TRBV3-1 (or the pseudogene TRBV3-2), the J call TRBJ1-6; no reliable D call. Trimming shortened V by 4 bases and J by 0 bases, and 16 bases separated the two germline ends. In germline, CDR1 is LGHDT, CDR2 YNNKEL (reference sequence). This CDR3 contains 18 residues.

The chain has TRBV19 and TRBJ2-7, with no clear D. V lost 3 bases, J lost 2 bases, and 14 bases lay in between. Looked up from germline, CDR1 is LNHDA and CDR2 is SQIVND (reference sequence). This CDR3 region has 15 residues. The chain's CDR3 is CASSMRLHHTYEQYF. DNA for the CDR3: TGTGCCAGTAGTATGCGGCTCCACCATACCTACGAGCAGTACTTC.

The chain uses TRBV10-1 and TRBJ2-7; 12 bases fit TRBD2. CDR3 length equals 18 residues. CDR1 is WNHNN and CDR2 is SYGVQD in the germline V gene (reference sequence). As DNA, the CDR3 is TGCGTCAGGATAGGGCTAGCGGGAGGGCCGCTATATATGTACGAGCAGTACTTC. Residues: CVRIGLAGGPLYMYEQYF.

The table lists this clone with a few counts. This chain joins TRBV6-2 or TRBV6-3 and TRBJ1-6; possibly TRBD1 for D (6 bases). V was shortened by 2 bases and J by 2 bases, with 7 bases between the two germline ends. The CDR3 loop spans 15 amino acids. Germline lookup yields CDR1 MNHEY and CDR2 SVGEGT. CDR3: CASSYRTAYNSPLHF. The CDR3 DNA sequence: TGTGCCAGCAGTTACCGGACAGCCTATAATTCACCCCTCCACTTT.

With respect to this clone: The sample carries other DNA sequences with the same CDR3. V usage is TRBV18 and J usage is TRBJ2-5, with 7 bases fitting TRBD1. After removal of 0 bases from V and 4 bases from J, the junction contained 2 bases not matched to a gene. The CDR3 has 14 residues. Germline V gene lookup returns CDR1 KGHSH and CDR2 LQKENI. CDR3 coding DNA: TGTGCCAGCTCACCACCGTCAGGGGGAGAGACCCAGTACTTC. This sequence encodes CASSPPSGGETQYF.

This clone was found a few times. V and J are TRBV6-2 or TRBV6-3 and TRBJ1-5; D unresolved. This CDR3 is built from 14 residues. Trimming removed 7 bases from V and 2 bases from J, with 12 bases in between. The germline V gene encodes CDR1 MNHEY and CDR2 SVGEGT. The CDR3 sequence: CASTPPQGNQPQHF. CDR3 sequence (DNA): TGTGCCAGCACCCCCCCGCAGGGCAATCAGCCCCAGCATTTT.

This clone was seen once. This chain uses TRBV10-1 with TRBJ2-7; D remains ambiguous. CDR3 length: 13 residues. Trimming cost V 2 bases and J 0 bases, with 5 bases left between them. CDR1 WNHNN and CDR2 SYGVQD come from the germline V gene (reference sequence). CDR3 nucleotides: TGCGCCAGCAGTGAGGTAGCCTCCTACGAGCAGTACTTC. Encoded protein: CASSEVASYEQYF.

The J gene is TRBJ2-7, the V gene TRBV2; D is unclear. With 7 bases removed from V and 3 bases from J, the gap between germline ends came to 10 bases. The CDR3 contains 12 residues. The V gene's germline CDR1 is SNHLY and CDR2 FYNNEI. DNA for the CDR3: TGTGCCAGCATCGCAGGTAGCTACGAGCAGTACTTC. Amino acid sequence: CASIAGSYEQYF.